Below, one TCR beta chain is given with its context. No cognate antigen has been identified for it. No base quality values were provided; no much bigger clone lies one nucleotide off. The CDR3 spans 12 residues, from the cysteine through the phenylalanine. Only CDR3 DNA remains: 36 bases, in frame from the first base. V loses 6 bases, J loses 5 bases, and the germline ends lie 10 bases apart. From the germline V gene, CDR1 is MNHEY and CDR2 is SVGAGI. The sample is drawn from a study of OX40 agonist ivuxolimab in advanced cancers. Concerning the study at large: Ivuxolimab was an agonistic, fully human IgG2 monoclonal antibody directed against OX40 (CD134), a costimulatory receptor. Intravenous ivuxolimab was administered to patients every 2 weeks at six dose levels: 0.01, 0.1, 0.3, 1.5, 3 and 10 mg/kg. Among the approximately 50 dose-escalation patients, around 19 had hepatocellular carcinoma, some 15 melanoma, 9 renal cell carcinoma and 9 head and neck cancer. The dose-escalation cohort was almost 85% male with a mean age of roughly 62 years, ranging from about 23 to 85. Patients were allowed to have had prior anti-PD-1, anti-PD-L1 or anti-CTLA-4 therapy, and 40% to 45% of the dose-escalation patients had previously received checkpoint inhibitors. Partial responses occurred in three dose-escalation patients, of whom one had hepatocellular carcinoma and two had cutaneous melanoma. The point of sequencing TCRbeta in the periphery was to test whether ivuxolimab changed TCR sequence diversity and drove clonal T-cell expansion. The paper reports the monotherapy dose-escalation portion (N ≈ 52 patients) of the phase I ivuxolimab trial.

Points the paper makes about the study in general: At doses from 0.1 to 3.0 mg/kg, clonal expansion was seen in both CD4+ and CD8+ blood T cells between baseline and week 6. After ivuxolimab, more expanded clones were found on average in CD8+ T cells than in CD4+ T cells. Low levels of normalized T-cell clonal expansion were also seen in some nonresponding patients. In the 0.1-3.0 mg/kg groups, partial responders were among the patients with the lowest normalized peripheral clonal expansion, particularly in CD8+ T cells. The antigen specificity of the clonally expanded peripheral T cells was not determined.

Genomic DNA was extracted from sorted cells for sequencing of the TCRbeta CDR3 region. The immunoSEQ Assay was used to sequence the TCRbeta CDR3 regions. TCRdb obtained this table from immuneACCESS and retained in-frame rearrangements with V and J assigned. These tables miss some clones; where compared with another copy, unresolved V genes account for less than half of the shortfall, and the remainder is unexplained. The sample has approximately 50,000 clones on record, just under 85% of them singletons. Jointly, the top ten make up over 2.5% of the sample. Patients with autoimmune disease history or receiving systemic immunosuppression were excluded from the trial. Peripheral blood for TCR sequencing was drawn from every dose cohort at baseline, at cycle 4 day 1 and at cycle 7 day 1. The samples were drawn from a first-in-human, open-label, multicenter phase I dose-escalation trial of ivuxolimab. Adults with locally advanced or metastatic head and neck squamous cell, hepatocellular, melanoma or renal cell carcinoma were enrolled in the trial. Before TCR sequencing, CD4+ and CD8+ T cells were separately sorted from peripheral blood.

The chain is assembled from TRBV6-5 and TRBJ1-1; TRBD1 is perhaps the D gene, given 5 matching bases. Sequenced material: CD4+ or CD8+ T cells sorted from blood, taken in a trial of the OX40 agonist ivuxolimab. The source of this sequence is an adult with an advanced solid tumor such as melanoma, head and neck, liver or kidney cancer. CDR3 protein: CASRGLLTEAFF. Read as DNA, the sequence is TGTGCCAGCAGGGGACTCTTGACTGAAGCTTTCTTT.